The present T cell receptor beta chain was sequenced within a study of response to subunit inactivated influenza vaccine. Notes on the study in general: The authors put forward the suggestion that each seasonal influenza vaccination may bring in only a limited number of new T cells.

TCRdb ran MiXCR on the RT-PCR reads and lists one entry per CDR3 protein. This sample has roughly 700,000 distinct CDR3 sequences, with roughly 14% found just once. In the case of this clonotype: Its antigen remains unknown.

Here the sequenced sample was PBMCs from blood, taken 14 to 15 days before vaccination. This clonotype originated in a man aged 45 to 65 who received an inactivated influenza vaccine.

Here the CDR3 reads CASKGGGNEQFF. CDR3 nucleotide sequence: TGTGCCAGCAAGGGGGGTGGCAATGAGCAGTTCTTC. The genes are TRBV9 and TRBJ2-1; D possibly matches TRBD1 or TRBD2 (6 bases each). Trimming stripped 6 bases from V and 6 bases from J, with 10 bases between. CDR3 length equals 12 residues. CDR1 and CDR2 from the germline V gene are SGDLS and YYNGEE.